This T cell receptor beta chain was found in a study of blood T cell repertoires in COVID-19 (dated by TCRdb to 2018 to 2021). Describing the broader study: Samples covering the acute and convalescent phases of COVID-19 were provided by collaborators in the United States, Italy and Spain. The material from the prospective study consisted of cDNA or gDNA derived from T cells, B-cell-depleted T cells, or PBMCs. Subjects who had been exposed to COVID-19, were actively infected with it, or had recovered from it provided the deeply sampled blood TCRbeta repertoires that made up the dataset. The repertoires were made available in a free public database intended to serve as a resource for research on the immune response to SARS-CoV-2. The samples were drawn from two sources: the first 160 participants of the ongoing ImmuneRACE study, and approximately 1,300 subjects contributed by 6 global collaborators. Nearly every sample came with metadata listing a de-identified subject ID, COVID-19 status, age in years and sex. HLA class I and class II types, where available, came from metadata supplied by the sample provider rather than from assay-based typing. Points the paper makes about the study in general: Clinical and demographic metadata were provided uncurated, with the amount varying by source and participant.

As to this clone: Its antigen is unknown. No base quality values were provided; no much bigger clone lies one nucleotide off.

The immunoSEQ Assay, a bias-controlled multiplex PCR, was used to amplify TCRbeta CDR3 regions from genomic DNA. As for how the authors treated the data: The number of nucleated cells in each sample was estimated from the amplification of reference gene primers within the assay. To quantify the absolute abundance of each unique TCRbeta CDR3 rearrangement, sequence reads were collapsed and filtered. For each sample, productive Simpson clonality was calculated as the square root of Simpson's diversity index over productive rearrangements. This is the immuneACCESS table as TCRdb keeps it, with only in-frame sequences that have V and J called. A part of the clones is gone; compared with another copy, unresolved V genes explain less than half, and the rest is unexplained. D and trimming were read from the DNA, whereas the V and J calls and clone size are those reported in that table. This sample gives more than 55,000 clones in total; 88% of them show up just once. Jointly, the top ten make up 6.4% of the sample.

Each collaborating institution followed its own protocols to collect whole blood in K2EDTA tubes. For TCRbeta analysis, collaborators shipped samples in one of three forms: frozen whole blood, isolated PBMCs, or DNA extracted from either of those sample types. CDR1 and CDR2 are read off the germline V gene (reference sequence) as GTSNPN and SVGIG. The germline V and J ends show losses of 1 base and 8 bases respectively, and no gene match explains 2 bases of the junction. Counted from cysteine to phenylalanine, this CDR3 has 13 amino acids. Of all the DNA, just the CDR3 is kept, 39 bases in frame from base 1.

The source material was peripheral blood. This receptor was taken from a woman in her seventies with acute or convalescent COVID-19. The chain employs TRBV30 and TRBJ1-6, and 7 junction bases match TRBD1. The CDR3 region has the sequence CAWSGQGDSPLHF. The sequenced DNA: TGTGCCTGGAGTGGACAGGGTGATTCACCCCTCCACTTT.